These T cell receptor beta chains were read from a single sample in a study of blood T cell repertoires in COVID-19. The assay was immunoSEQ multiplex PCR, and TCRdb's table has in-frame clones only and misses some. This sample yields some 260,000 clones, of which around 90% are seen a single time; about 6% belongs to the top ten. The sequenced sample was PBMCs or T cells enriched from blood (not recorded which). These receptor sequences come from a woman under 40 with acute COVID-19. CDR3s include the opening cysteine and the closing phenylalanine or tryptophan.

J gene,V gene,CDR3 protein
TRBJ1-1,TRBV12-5,CASGETVKNTEAFF
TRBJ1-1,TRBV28,CASTHPGGMRAFF
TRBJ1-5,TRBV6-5,CASRPIEGQPQHF
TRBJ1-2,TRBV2,CASSEEQGYYGYTF
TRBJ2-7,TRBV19,CASSTRLAGAGDYEQYF
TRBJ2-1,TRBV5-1,CASSTSAGGRNEQFF
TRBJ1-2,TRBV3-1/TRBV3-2,CASSPGSNTGYTF
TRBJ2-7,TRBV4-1,CASSQDYSGSRYEQYF
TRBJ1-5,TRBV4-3,CASSQDVGGAQHF
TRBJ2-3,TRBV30,CAWRAGGHISDTQYF
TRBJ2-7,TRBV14,CASSQTGGAFYEQYF
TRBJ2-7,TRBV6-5,CASSSWTGSYEQYF
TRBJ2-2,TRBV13,CASSDPGLAGYGELFF
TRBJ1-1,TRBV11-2,CASSLSTGSEAFF
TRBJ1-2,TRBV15,CATSMRANYGYTF
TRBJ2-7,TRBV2,CASIQGSVYYEQYF
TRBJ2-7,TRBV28,CASSPRGGDEQYF
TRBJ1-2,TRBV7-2,CASTQPGGRGYTF
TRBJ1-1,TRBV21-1,CASSPRDKNTEAFF
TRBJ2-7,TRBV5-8,CASSWGLDGEQYF
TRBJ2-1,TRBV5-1,CASSLGDSTYNEQFF
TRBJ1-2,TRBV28,CASSSRQGIANYGYTF
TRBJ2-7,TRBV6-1,CASSEFGGQYEQYF
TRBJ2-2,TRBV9,CASSVASGANTGELFF
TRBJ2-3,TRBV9,CASSERGASTDTQYF
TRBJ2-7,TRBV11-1,CASSPGTISYEQYF
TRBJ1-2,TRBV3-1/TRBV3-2,CASSPSDRPFLVYGYTF
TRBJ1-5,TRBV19,CASSLGQGISNQPQHF
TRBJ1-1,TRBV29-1,CSVEGQGEAFF
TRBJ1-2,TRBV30,CAWNVDRSYGGYTF
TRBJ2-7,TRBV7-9,CASSLGEASGGADEQYF
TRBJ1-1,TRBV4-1,CASSQDLNTEAFF
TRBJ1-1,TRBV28,CASAYYRGTEAFF
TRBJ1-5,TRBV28,CASSLSGDQPQHF
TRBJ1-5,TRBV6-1,CASSDNTVGQPQHF
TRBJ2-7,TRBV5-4,CASSPVGGSSYEQYF
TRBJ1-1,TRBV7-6,CASSLEDRADAEAFF
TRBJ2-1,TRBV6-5,CASTLSGGAENEQFF
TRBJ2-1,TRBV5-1,CASSLAQITYNEQFF
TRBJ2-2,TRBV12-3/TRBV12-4,CAVEYTGELFF
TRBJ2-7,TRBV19,CASSRAPGTGTYEQYF
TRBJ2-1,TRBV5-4,CASSPKLASNEQFF
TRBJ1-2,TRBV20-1,CSASLQGEGYTF
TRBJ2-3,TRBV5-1,CASSLGIDGGATDTQYF
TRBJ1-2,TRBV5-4,CASSLDPGRQFDGYTF
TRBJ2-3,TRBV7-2,CASSLSGLGSADTQYF
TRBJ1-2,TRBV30,CAWSVGWRDLSGYTF
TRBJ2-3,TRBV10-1,CASSELRGGGDTQYF
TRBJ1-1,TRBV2,CASSPQLGQGTTEAFF
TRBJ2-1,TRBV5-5,CASSLFVSGGNEQFF